The 32 T cell receptor beta chains reported below all come from one sample, sequenced in a study of OX40 agonist ivuxolimab in advanced cancers. Some clones are missing from TCRdb's copy, which holds only in-frame ones; the method was immunoSEQ multiplex PCR. The profile shows about 31,000 clones, 82% of them singletons. The sequencing here drew on CD4+ or CD8+ T cells sorted from blood, taken in a trial of the OX40 agonist ivuxolimab. Receptor source: an adult with an advanced solid tumor such as melanoma, head and neck, liver or kidney cancer.

Only one count was recorded for this clone. V is TRBV27 and J is TRBJ2-3; 8 nucleotides match TRBD2. There are 15 residues in the CDR3. J gave up 1 base and V 10 bases, and 10 bases lay outside the gene matches. The germline V gene has CDR1 MNHEY and CDR2 SMNVEV (reference sequence). CDR3 amino acids: CATGGVSGRTDTQYF. In nucleotides, the CDR3 is TGTGCCACCGGGGGGGTTTCAGGGCGCACAGATACGCAGTATTTT.

As for this clone: Germline is not matched at one junction end, which may reflect a read error. The chain links TRBV7-7 to TRBJ2-3, with 7 bases matching TRBD2. The germline CDR1 and CDR2 sequences are SSHAT and FNYEAQ (reference sequence). The CDR3 sequence is 17 residues long. This CDR3 reads CASSLGVASGGTDTQYF. The CDR3 DNA follows: TGTGCTAGCAGCTTAGGGGTGGCTAGCGGAGGGACAGATACGCAGTATTTT.

The rearrangement joins TRBV15 to TRBJ2-5; 11 nucleotides align to TRBD2. Germline CDR1 LNHNV, CDR2 YYDKDF (reference sequence). This CDR3 spans 17 amino acids. Losses at the gene ends were 0 bases for V and 3 bases for J; bases not matched to a gene: 6. The CDR3 DNA follows: TGTGCCACCAGCAGAGAAACTAGCGGGAGATTAAAAGAGACCCAGTACTTC. This gives the protein CATSRETSGRLKETQYF.

The chain combines TRBV28 with TRBJ2-7; TRBD1 might be the D (5 bases). Germline CDR1 and CDR2: MDHEN and SYDVKM. V was pared by 6 bases and J by 2 bases, with 14 bases between. This CDR3 has 14 amino acids. In DNA, the CDR3 is TGTGCCAGCAGCAACTCCGACAGCACCTACGAGCAGTACTTC. As protein: CASSNSDSTYEQYF.

This rearrangement joins TRBV28 to TRBJ2-2, with a weak D call TRBD1 (6 bases). In germline, CDR1 is MDHEN, CDR2 SYDVKM. Between the trimmed V and J ends, which lost 10 bases and 6 bases, there was a span of 12 bases. The CDR3 runs 12 residues. CDR3 protein: CATSQGPGELFF. The CDR3, as DNA: TGTGCCACCTCACAGGGCCCCGGGGAGCTGTTTTTT.

V gene TRBV6-1 combines with J gene TRBJ2-6; D possibly corresponds to TRBD2 (6 bases). This CDR3 is built from 14 residues. Between the trimmed V and J ends, which lost 7 bases and 2 bases, there was a span of 9 bases. Germline V CDR1 and CDR2: MNHNS, SASEGT. In nucleotides, the CDR3 is TGTGCCAGCACCACGGGGGCTGGGGCCAACGTCCTGACTTTC. Protein product: CASTTGAGANVLTF.

This sequence joins TRBV5-1 and TRBJ2-3; tentatively, D is TRBD2 (6 bases). V gave up 0 bases and J gave up 0 bases, with 11 bases separating them. The CDR3 covers 16 residues. CDR1 SGHRS and CDR2 YFSETQ come from the germline V gene. CDR3 sequence (DNA): TGCGCCAGCAGCTTGGGCCTAGCGTTTAGCACAGATACGCAGTATTTT. It specifies CASSLGLAFSTDTQYF.

Only one count was recorded for this clone. V gene TRBV27 combines with J gene TRBJ1-4; 7 nucleotides match TRBD1. Germline V gives CDR1 MNHEY, CDR2 SMNVEV (reference sequence). This CDR3 is 15 amino acids long. J was trimmed by 5 bases and V by 4 bases; bases with no gene match: 7. The CDR3: CASSSTGHRNEKLFF. CDR3 DNA: TGTGCCAGCAGTTCGACAGGGCACAGGAATGAAAAACTGTTTTTT.

J is TRBJ2-3 and V is TRBV5-1; 10 nucleotides align to TRBD1. This CDR3 comprises 15 residues. The V and J ends lost 2 bases and 4 bases, in that order; junction bases with no gene match: 4. Germline values: CDR1 SGHRS, CDR2 YFSETQ. CDR3 residues: CASSFRDRGSDTQYF. The CDR3 nucleotides read TGCGCCAGCAGCTTCAGGGACAGGGGCTCAGATACGCAGTATTTT. The full variable domain, in which reference TRBV5-1 and TRBJ2-3 provide the parts outside the CDR3, is KAGVTQTPRYLIKTRGQQVTLSCSPISGHRSVSWYQQTPGQGLQFLFEYFSETQRNKGNFPGRFSGRQFSNSRSEMNVSTLELGDSALYLCASSFRDRGSDTQYFGPGTRLTVL.

The chain is built from TRBV5-1 and TRBJ1-4; TRBD1 agrees at 7 bases. V lost 5 bases, J lost 7 bases, and 5 bases stayed unmatched. In germline, CDR1 is SGHRS, CDR2 YFSETQ. This CDR3 has 13 residues. The CDR3 DNA reads TGCGCCAGCAGAAAGGGGGCGGGTGAAAAACTGTTTTTT. It translates to CASRKGAGEKLFF.

The chain recombines TRBV5-4 with TRBJ2-7; D is unclear. This CDR3 region has 12 residues. Per germline, CDR1 SGHNT and CDR2 YYREEE (reference sequence). V lost 1 base to trimming and J lost 4 bases, with 6 bases between them. The CDR3 bases are TGTGCCAGCAGCTTGATGGGGTACGAGCAGTACTTC. Encoded protein: CASSLMGYEQYF.

The rearrangement uses TRBV27 and TRBJ2-1, with 12 bases aligning to TRBD2. The CDR3 loop spans 16 amino acids. Germline values: CDR1 MNHEY, CDR2 SMNVEV (reference sequence). V lost 2 bases to trimming and J lost 9 bases; unmatched junction nucleotides: 8. CDR3 sequence reads: CASSLKGLAGWGEQFF. The CDR3 bases are TGTGCCAGCAGTTTAAAAGGACTAGCGGGGTGGGGTGAGCAGTTCTTC.

This clone was picked up one time. The chain employs TRBV28 and TRBJ1-2, with D tentatively TRBD1 (5 bases). The germline gives CDR1 MDHEN, CDR2 SYDVKM. The CDR3 length is 13 residues. V was trimmed by 5 bases and J by 2 bases, leaving 9 bases between them. CDR3 DNA: TGTGCCAGCAGTCGGGACGGGAACTATGGCTACACCTTC. Protein sequence: CASSRDGNYGYTF.

This chain joins TRBV6-6 and TRBJ2-2; TRBD2 matches at 8 bases. J gave up 7 bases and V 6 bases, and 13 bases lay outside the gene matches. Germline V gene data show CDR1 as MNHNY and CDR2 as SVGAGI (reference sequence). There are 16 residues in the CDR3. CDR3 DNA sequence: TGTGCCAGCAGCCCCCAGGGAGCGGGAGTCAGCGGGGAGCTGTTTTTT. Amino acids: CASSPQGAGVSGELFF.

The genes are TRBV10-3 and TRBJ1-6; perhaps TRBD1 as D (6 bases). Trimming pared 2 bases from V and 7 bases from J, leaving 12 bases between. The CDR3 is made up of 15 amino acids. Germline V lookup: CDR1 ENHRY, CDR2 SYGVKD. DNA of the CDR3: TGTGCCATCAGTGAGGGTGGGGGGCGGAATTCACCCCTCCACTTT. Encoded protein: CAISEGGGRNSPLHF.

This chain joins TRBV27 and TRBJ2-5, with 9 nucleotides matching TRBD1. The CDR3 runs 14 residues. V was clipped by 3 bases and J by 5 bases; unmatched bases: 4. Germline CDR1 reads MNHEY; CDR2 reads SMNVEV (reference sequence). CDR3 nucleotides: TGTGCCAGCAGTTTTCTCGGACAGGGGGAGACCCAGTACTTC. It specifies CASSFLGQGETQYF.

As for this clone: This CDR3 is also generated by other DNA sequences in the sample. The rearrangement links TRBV28 to TRBJ1-6; D is undetermined. The V and J ends lost 1 base and 6 bases respectively, with 7 bases between them. In germline, CDR1 is MDHEN, CDR2 SYDVKM. This CDR3 has 14 residues. The CDR3 sequence is CASSLYRTNSPLHF. The CDR3, as DNA: TGTGCCAGCAGTTTATATCGGACTAATTCACCCCTCCACTTT.

The rearrangement uses TRBV28 and TRBJ2-1, with D perhaps matching TRBD2 (5 bases). Germline lookup yields CDR1 MDHEN and CDR2 SYDVKM. V was trimmed by 0 bases and J by 6 bases, leaving 9 bases between them. The CDR3 has 14 residues. The CDR3 DNA is TGTGCCAGCAGTTTATGGAGGGCGACCAATGAGCAGTTCTTC. This gives the protein CASSLWRATNEQFF. Based on the CDR3 plus reference TRBV28 and TRBJ2-1, the full variable domain is DVKVTQSSRYLVKRTGEKVFLECVQDMDHENMFWYRQDPGLGLRLIYFSYDVKMKEKGDIPEGYSVSREKKERFSLILESASTNQTSMYLCASSLWRATNEQFFGPGTRLTVL.

DNA for the CDR3: TGTGCCAGCAGTTTGGGCGGGTTGGTCACCGGGGAGCTGTTTTTT. Protein sequence: CASSLGGLVTGELFF. The chain combines TRBV28 with TRBJ2-2, with a possible D match to TRBD2 (5 bases). In germline, CDR1 is MDHEN, CDR2 SYDVKM. The germline V and J ends were trimmed by 3 bases and 4 bases, with 12 bases remaining between them. The CDR3 contains 15 residues.

CDR3 DNA sequence: TGTGCCAGCAGGATAGACCGGAACACTGAAGCTTTCTTT. Its protein is CASRIDRNTEAFF. This sequence joins TRBV6-1 and TRBJ1-1; the D is unclear. This CDR3 is built from 13 residues. The germline gives CDR1 MNHNS, CDR2 SASEGT. Trimming took 6 bases from V and 1 from J, leaving 9 bases between them.

This chain uses TRBV5-1 with TRBJ2-1; 11 bases align to TRBD2. The CDR3 loop spans 15 amino acids. CDR1 SGHRS and CDR2 YFSETQ come from the germline V gene. V shed 3 bases, J shed 15 bases, and the junction held 14 bases outside the gene matches. Here the CDR3 reads CASSSTSGDAPSPFF. CDR3 in DNA: TGCGCCAGCAGCTCGACTAGCGGGGATGCCCCAAGTCCGTTCTTC.

The chain joins TRBV6-6 to TRBJ1-1; the match to TRBD1 covers 7 bases. The CDR3 extends over 15 amino acids. Germline V CDR1 and CDR2: MNHNY, SVGAGI (reference sequence). The ends lost 6 bases at V and 5 bases at J; junction bases unmatched: 12. This chain's CDR3 is CASSRPGQRGTEAFF. The CDR3 bases are TGTGCCAGCAGCAGACCGGGACAGAGAGGGACTGAAGCTTTCTTT.

A word on this clone: This sample includes further DNA sequences coding for the same CDR3. This chain joins TRBV7-8 and TRBJ1-3; D may be TRBD1 (6 bases). Germline CDR1 reads SGHVS; CDR2 reads FQNEAQ. The CDR3 extends over 14 amino acids. V lost 4 bases, J lost 1 base, and 8 bases lay in between. DNA for the CDR3: TGTGCCAGCAGCTCCAGGGGATCTGGAAACACCATATATTTT. It is translated as CASSSRGSGNTIYF.

The V gene is TRBV27, the J gene TRBJ2-2; 8 bases fit TRBD1. V was clipped by 6 bases and J by 4 bases; unmatched bases: 10. The CDR3 length is 16 residues. Germline CDR1 is MNHEY and CDR2 is SMNVEV (reference sequence). CDR3 sequence reads: CASSTGQESPTGELFF. DNA for the CDR3: TGTGCCAGCAGCACGGGACAGGAGTCCCCCACCGGGGAGCTGTTTTTT.

The chain employs TRBV30 and TRBJ2-5; possible D gene TRBD1, 5 bases. V was cut by 1 base and J by 3 bases, with 6 bases left in between. CDR3 length: 12 residues. Looked up from germline, CDR1 is GTSNPN and CDR2 is SVGIG (reference sequence). CDR3 nucleotide sequence: TGTGCCTGGAGTGGACAGAAAGAGACCCAGTACTTC. Translated: CAWSGQKETQYF.

This clone has just one count. This chain uses TRBV4-2 with TRBJ2-5, with D perhaps matching TRBD2 (6 bases). Germline CDR1 is LGHNA and CDR2 is YNFKEQ. The ends were cut back, 2 bases at V and 4 bases at J, with 11 bases in the middle. CDR3 length: 14 residues. CDR3 region: CASSQPQGGETQYF. The CDR3 DNA follows: TGTGCCAGCAGCCAACCGCAGGGAGGAGAGACCCAGTACTTC.

The rearrangement links TRBV14 to TRBJ2-7, with D possibly being TRBD2 (6 bases). CDR1 and CDR2 (germline): SGHDN, FVKESK. There are 16 residues in the CDR3. Between the trimmed V and J ends, which lost 2 bases and 6 bases, there was a span of 20 bases. CDR3 region: CASSQFSLGGPGEQYF. DNA for the CDR3: TGTGCCAGCAGCCAATTTAGCCTCGGAGGGCCTGGCGAGCAGTACTTC.

The chain is built from TRBV2 and TRBJ1-5; 7 bases line up with TRBD1. Germline CDR1 is SNHLY and CDR2 is FYNNEI. With 0 bases clipped from V and 2 bases from J, the junction kept 4 bases outside the gene matches. The CDR3 is 16 residues long. The chain's CDR3 is CASSEALGTGNQPQHF. The CDR3 region has the DNA TGTGCCAGCAGTGAAGCGCTTGGGACAGGCAATCAGCCCCAGCATTTT.

V gene TRBV2 combines with J gene TRBJ2-1; unclear D gene. CDR3 length: 14 amino acids. The V gene lost 9 bases and the J gene lost 0 bases, with 12 bases spanning the gap. Germline V gene lookup returns CDR1 SNHLY and CDR2 FYNNEI. The DNA for the CDR3 is TGTGCCAGGGCCCAAGTTTTCTCCTACAATGAGCAGTTCTTC. Its translation: CARAQVFSYNEQFF.

This clone turned up a few times. The V call is TRBV10-3, the J call TRBJ1-5, with 10 positions matching TRBD1. V gave up 8 bases and J gave up 5 bases; unmatched junction bases: 3. Germline V gene lookup returns CDR1 ENHRY and CDR2 SYGVKD. The CDR3 has 13 amino acids. The CDR3 region has the DNA TGTGCCATCGGGGACAGGGGATATCAGCCCCAGCATTTT. Translating it yields CAIGDRGYQPQHF.

Only a few counts were recorded for this clone. The chain carries TRBV5-1 and TRBJ1-1; 8 bases are a match to TRBD1. Germline V gene lookup returns CDR1 SGHRS and CDR2 YFSETQ. Trimming cost V 2 bases and J 4 bases; bases outside gene matches: 7. The CDR3 has 15 residues. In DNA form, the CDR3 reads TGCGCCAGCAGCTTACAGGGGGGAAAGGGCACTGAAGCTTTCTTT. Its translation is CASSLQGGKGTEAFF.

Worth noting for this clone: Different DNA sequences within this sample yield the same CDR3. V and J are TRBV11-2 and TRBJ2-5; no definite D call. Looked up from germline, CDR1 is SGHAT and CDR2 is FQNNGV. The ends were cut back, 2 bases at V and 2 bases at J, with 6 bases in the middle. This CDR3 has 13 residues. CDR3 sequence: CASSLWRQETQYF. The CDR3 DNA reads TGTGCCAGCAGCTTATGGCGGCAAGAGACCCAGTACTTC.